Listed below are T cell receptor beta chains from one sample, sequenced in a study of blood T cells in healthy people across ages. TCRdb redid the calling of the 5' RACE reads with MiXCR, one entry per CDR3 protein. The table records hundreds of thousands of distinct CDR3 sequences, around 20% of them present only once. The sequenced sample was blood. These receptors all come from a man between 65 and 80 years old in good health. Each CDR3 is given with its conserved first and last residue.

v_call	j_call	cdr3_aa
TRBV15	TRBJ2-3	CATSSSRELSNTQYF
TRBV20-1	TRBJ2-2	CSARVSGSSTGELFF
TRBV6-5	TRBJ2-1	CASSYERHSYNEQFF
TRBV11-2	TRBJ2-5	CASSFLYQETQYF
TRBV4-1	TRBJ2-2	CASSSHDSSNTGELFF
TRBV6-1	TRBJ1-2	CASSEGAPNYGYTF
TRBV7-9	TRBJ2-5	CASSLMLPSGAQETQYF
TRBV5-1	NA	CASSPRLAELYEQYF
TRBV12-3/TRBV12-4	TRBJ2-5	CASSLSNRGYQETQYF
TRBV3-1	TRBJ1-6	CASSQNGLDNSPLHF
TRBV18	TRBJ2-7	CASSPGQFSEQYF
TRBV19	TRBJ2-4	CASSRQGAKNIQYF
TRBV18	TRBJ2-5	CASSPQDSGSSETQYF